The 20 T cell receptor beta chains below all came from one sample that was sequenced in a study of T cells in Graves' hyperthyroidism and ophthalmopathy. Amplification of TCR beta CDR3 regions was performed using RNA transcripts as template. The HTBI primer set served for first-round RT-PCR of the TCR CDR3. TCRdb redid the calling of the multiplex PCR reads with MiXCR, one entry per CDR3 protein. This repertoire shows roughly 640,000 distinct CDR3 sequences, about a sixth found once; its top ten account for roughly 3.5%. The sequenced sample consisted of blood. The source of these receptors is a woman aged 40 to 50 with Graves' ophthalmopathy.

This clonotype was counted at least ten times. The chain links TRBV9 to TRBJ2-7; TRBD1 aligns across 11 bases. The length of the CDR3 is 16 residues. Trimming took 0 bases from V and 5 from J; bases not matched to a gene: 7. Germline V gene sequence: CDR1 SGDLS, CDR2 YYNGEE. CDR3 protein: CASSVASDRGQDEQYF. CDR3 DNA: TGTGCCAGCAGCGTAGCCTCGGACAGGGGGCAGGACGAGCAGTACTTC.

This chain joins TRBV20-1 and TRBJ2-7; 9 positions match TRBD1. V gave up 5 bases and J gave up 0 bases; unmatched junction bases: 5. Germline lookup yields CDR1 DFQATT and CDR2 SNEGSKA (reference sequence). The CDR3 loop spans 14 amino acids. The CDR3 here is CSAADRGYSYEQYF. The CDR3 bases are TGCAGTGCTGCCGACAGGGGGTACTCCTACGAGCAGTACTTC.

This clonotype was detected only a few times. The J gene is TRBJ2-3, the V gene TRBV6-2 or TRBV6-3; 11 nucleotides match TRBD2. This CDR3 is 17 amino acids long. CDR1 and CDR2 from the germline V gene are MNHEY and SVGEGT. V lost 4 bases to trimming and J lost 7 bases; unmatched junction nucleotides: 13. CDR3 in DNA: TGTGCCAGCAGTTCCTTACTAGCGGGAGAAGTTAGGAATACGCAGTATTTT. Translated, it gives CASSSLLAGEVRNTQYF.

Remarks on this clonotype: Compared with germline, one end of the junction differs, possibly owing to a read error. The rearrangement links TRBV24-1 to TRBJ2-1, with 8 bases lining up with TRBD1. Germline V gene lookup returns CDR1 KGHDR and CDR2 SFDVKD. This CDR3 spans 15 amino acids. The CDR3 DNA reads as TGTGCCACCGGTGATCGGACAGGGCCGGGGCGTGAGCAGTTCTTC. Protein sequence: CATGDRTGPGREQFF.

This clonotype was recorded at least ten times. J is TRBJ2-1 and V is TRBV28; TRBD2 might be the D (5 bases). V dropped 4 bases and J dropped 10 bases, with 11 bases sitting between them. CDR1 MDHEN and CDR2 SYDVKM come from the germline V gene. This CDR3 spans 12 amino acids. The chain's CDR3 is CASSSVQREQFF. CDR3 in DNA: TGTGCCAGCAGTTCCGTACAGCGGGAGCAGTTCTTC.

This clonotype has just a few counts. The rearrangement links TRBV5-1 to TRBJ2-5, with a weak D call TRBD1 (5 bases). Between the trimmed V and J ends, which lost 0 bases and 1 base, there was a span of 10 bases. From germline, CDR1 is SGHRS and CDR2 YFSETQ. The CDR3 extends over 15 amino acids. CDR3 in DNA: TGCGCCAGCAGCTTGGGCTCAGGGATCCAAGAGACCCAGTACTTC. It specifies CASSLGSGIQETQYF.

V usage is TRBV5-4 and J usage is TRBJ2-7; D gene uncertain. The CDR3 spans 13 residues. The V and J ends lost 4 bases and 0 bases respectively, with 8 bases between them. The germline V gene has CDR1 SGHNT and CDR2 YYREEE (reference sequence). The CDR3 region has the DNA TGTGCCAGCAGCAATCGACCCTCCTACGAGCAGTACTTC. Encoded protein: CASSNRPSYEQYF.

In the case of this clonotype: This could be a read error, since a much larger clone is one nucleotide away. J is TRBJ1-3 and V is TRBV18; the D is unclear. CDR3 length equals 13 residues. In germline, CDR1 is KGHSH, CDR2 LQKENI. CDR3 amino acids: CASSDYSGSTIYF. The DNA for the CDR3 is TGTGCCAGCTCGGACTACTCTGGAAGCACCATATATTTT. Full variable domain (rest looked up from reference TRBV18 and TRBJ1-3): NAGVMQNPRHLVRRRGQEARLRCSPMKGHSHVYWYRQLPEEGLKFMVYLQKENIIDESGMPKERFSAEFPKEGPSILRIQQVVRGDSAAYFCASSDYSGSTIYFGEGSWLTVV.

This clonotype was seen at least ten times. The V and J genes are TRBV29-1 and TRBJ2-7; 11 bases are shared with TRBD2. CDR1 is SQVTM and CDR2 is ANQGSEA in the germline V gene. The CDR3 consists of 13 residues. After removal of 5 bases from V and 2 bases from J, the junction contained 2 bases not matched to a gene. CDR3 bases: TGCAGCGTTTCTAGCGGGAGGACCTACGAGCAGTACTTC. Translated: CSVSSGRTYEQYF.

This clonotype came up a few times. The rearrangement uses TRBV19 and TRBJ1-1; D may be TRBD1 (6 bases). CDR1 LNHDA and CDR2 SQIVND come from the germline V gene (reference sequence). The V and J ends lost 1 base and 2 bases respectively, with 11 bases between them. This CDR3 has 15 residues. CDR3 nucleotides: TGTGCCAGTAGTATAGGGGACAAGACTAACACTGAAGCTTTCTTT. Its translation: CASSIGDKTNTEAFF.

This clonotype was seen repeatedly, ten times or more. This chain joins TRBV5-1 and TRBJ1-1; possible D gene TRBD1, 5 bases. Germline-derived CDR1 and CDR2 are SGHRS and YFSETQ. The CDR3 is made up of 12 amino acids. V shed 4 bases and J shed 12 bases, with 16 bases lying between them. CDR3 sequence: CASSLDRQTTFF. DNA for the CDR3: TGCGCCAGCAGCCTGGATCGACAGACAACTTTCTTT.

The chain employs TRBV19 and TRBJ1-1, with D uncertain. Trimming took 4 bases from V and 4 from J, leaving 10 bases between them. From germline, CDR1 is LNHDA and CDR2 SQIVND (reference sequence). This CDR3 region has 13 residues. The CDR3 loop is CASSRWAGTEAFF. The DNA for the CDR3 is TGTGCCAGTAGTAGGTGGGCCGGCACTGAAGCTTTCTTT. The variable domain in full, completed from reference TRBV19 and TRBJ1-1, reads DGGITQSPKYLFRKEGQNVTLSCEQNLNHDAMYWYRQDPGQGLRLIYYSQIVNDFQKGDIAEGYSVSREKKESFPLTVTSAQKNPTAFYLCASSRWAGTEAFFGQGTRLTVV.

This clonotype came up many times. The chain carries TRBV11-1 and TRBJ2-1, with 10 bases identical to TRBD2. The CDR3 covers 13 residues. The ends lost 6 bases at V and 6 bases at J; junction bases unmatched: 2. Germline V lookup: CDR1 SGHAT, CDR2 FQDESV (reference sequence). The chain's CDR3 is CASRLAGSNEQFF. The DNA for the CDR3 is TGTGCCAGCAGACTAGCGGGAAGCAATGAGCAGTTCTTC.

The chain links TRBV28 to TRBJ2-7; 7 bases fit TRBD1. Germline trimming cut 4 bases from V and 1 base from J; bases unmatched to any gene: 7. The CDR3 sequence is 15 residues long. Looked up from germline, CDR1 is MDHEN and CDR2 is SYDVKM. The CDR3: CASSSQGQGSYEQYF. The CDR3 DNA is TGTGCCAGCAGTTCACAGGGGCAGGGATCCTACGAGCAGTACTTC.

The genes are TRBV6-1 and TRBJ1-2; no definite D call. The CDR3 covers 15 residues. Germline assignment: CDR1 MNHNS and CDR2 SASEGT. V was trimmed by 4 bases and J by 0 bases, leaving 12 bases between them. The CDR3 region is CASSVGINSNYGYTF. The DNA of the CDR3 is TGTGCCAGCAGTGTCGGGATTAATTCTAACTATGGCTACACCTTC.

This clonotype has at least ten counts. The chain uses TRBV18 and TRBJ2-1; the D is unclear. CDR1 is KGHSH and CDR2 is LQKENI in the germline V gene. The CDR3 has 11 amino acids. Deletions cut 6 bases from V and 7 bases from J, with 7 bases between. In DNA, the CDR3 is TGTGCCAGCTCCCCCAAAAATGAGCAGTTCTTC. Translating gives CASSPKNEQFF.

Many counts were recorded for this clonotype. This sequence joins TRBV5-1 and TRBJ2-3; weak D call: TRBD1 (7 bases). Trimming took off 4 bases at V and 3 bases at J, with 18 bases between the two ends. This CDR3 has 16 residues. The germline CDR1 and CDR2 sequences are SGHRS and YFSETQ. The CDR3 reads CASSPTRQGGTDTQYF. The CDR3 bases are TGCGCCAGCAGCCCGACGCGACAGGGAGGAACAGATACGCAGTATTTT.

This clonotype was seen repeatedly, ten times or more. V gene TRBV20-1 combines with J gene TRBJ1-5; weak D call: TRBD1 (6 bases). The length of the CDR3 is 13 residues. V was clipped by 3 bases and J by 5 bases, with 11 bases between them. From germline, CDR1 is DFQATT and CDR2 SNEGSKA (reference sequence). CDR3 sequence: CSARGGAYQPQHF. The CDR3 coding sequence is TGCAGTGCTAGGGGGGGGGCGTATCAGCCCCAGCATTTT.

CDR3 coding DNA: TGTGCCAGCAGTTTAGCGGCGGCTGGAAACACCATATATTTT. It encodes CASSLAAAGNTIYF. V and J are TRBV12-3 or TRBV12-4 and TRBJ1-3, with D unresolved. CDR3 size: 14 residues. The V end was cut by 0 bases, the J end by 2 bases, with 5 bases between.

V usage is TRBV25-1 and J usage is TRBJ1-1, with TRBD1 matching over 7 bases. V gave up 2 bases and J gave up 5 bases; unmatched junction bases: 17. Germline CDR1 MGHDK, CDR2 SYGVNS. CDR3 size: 18 residues. The CDR3 reads CASSEGGEGIQGVTEAFF. The CDR3 bases are TGTGCCAGCAGTGAAGGAGGCGAGGGAATCCAGGGGGTTACTGAAGCTTTCTTT.